One sample yielded the 25 T cell receptor beta chains listed below, sequenced in a study of T cell responses to AZD1222 COVID-19 vaccine. Clones were read by immunoSEQ multiplex PCR, and TCRdb kept only the in-frame ones, dropping some. The data show about 150,000 clones, less than 90% seen once. Sequencing was performed on peripheral blood, taken after recovery from COVID-19. The receptors were sampled from an adult who had recovered from COVID-19.

This chain joins TRBV4-3 and TRBJ2-7; TRBD1 might be the D (5 bases). This CDR3 spans 14 amino acids. CDR1 and CDR2 from the germline V gene are LGHNA and YSLEER. Deletions cut 5 bases from V and 2 bases from J, with 13 bases between. The CDR3 nucleotides are TGCGCCAGCAGCAAGGGGCCCTCCGCCTACGAGCAGTACTTC. As protein: CASSKGPSAYEQYF.

V usage is TRBV7-2 and J usage is TRBJ2-4, with unresolved D. V was clipped by 5 bases and J by 7 bases, with 12 bases between them. Germline V gene lookup returns CDR1 SGHTA and CDR2 FQGNSA. The CDR3 length is 13 residues. The CDR3 sequence is CASSPRQGNIQYF. CDR3 nucleotide sequence: TGTGCCAGCAGCCCCCGCCAAGGGAACATTCAGTACTTC.

The rearrangement links TRBV9 to TRBJ2-3; perhaps TRBD2 as D (7 bases). With 4 bases removed from V and 1 base from J, the gap between germline ends came to 13 bases. Germline CDR1 reads SGDLS; CDR2 reads YYNGEE. The CDR3 length is 15 residues. In DNA, the CDR3 is TGTGCCAGCAGCACCGCGGGGGCGGGCACAGATACGCAGTATTTT. This encodes CASSTAGAGTDTQYF. The variable domain in full, with the rest retrieved from reference TRBV9 and TRBJ2-3, is DSGVTQTPKHLITATGQRVTLRCSPRSGDLSVYWYQQSLDQGLQFLIQYYNGEERAKGNILERFSAQQFPDLHSELNLSSLELGDSALYFCASSTAGAGTDTQYFGPGTRLTVL.

The rearrangement links TRBV19 to TRBJ2-1; the D gene is possibly TRBD1 (6 bases). Germline V gives CDR1 LNHDA, CDR2 SQIVND (reference sequence). V shed 7 bases and J shed 9 bases, with 22 bases lying between them. The CDR3 contains 15 residues. The CDR3 protein is CASKERTDLSIEQFF. The CDR3 nucleotides are TGTGCCAGTAAAGAGAGGACAGACCTATCGATTGAGCAGTTCTTC.

V usage is TRBV19 and J usage is TRBJ2-2; 10 bases map to TRBD2. V was clipped by 5 bases and J by 5 bases; unmatched bases: 8. The CDR3 sequence is 16 residues long. From germline, CDR1 is LNHDA and CDR2 SQIVND (reference sequence). CDR3 DNA: TGTGCCAGTAGTTTCCTAGCGGGAGAGCTTACCGGGGAGCTGTTTTTT. Protein: CASSFLAGELTGELFF.

V and J are TRBV5-1 and TRBJ2-5, with TRBD2 matching over 9 bases. The V segment lost 3 bases and the J segment 5 bases; nucleotides outside the gene matches: 8. Germline V lookup: CDR1 SGHRS, CDR2 YFSETQ. The CDR3 totals 15 residues. This CDR3 reads CASSSLGAGGETQYF. CDR3 nucleotides: TGCGCCAGCAGCTCTCTCGGGGCGGGGGGGGAGACCCAGTACTTC.

The genes are TRBV11-1 and TRBJ2-5; no clear D. CDR3 length: 15 residues. Germline CDR1 SGHAT, CDR2 FQDESV (reference sequence). V was shortened by 6 bases and J by 5 bases, with 19 bases between the two germline ends. The CDR3 nucleotides read TGTGCCAGCAGTCGGTATTTGGACCCGGCGGAGACCCAGTACTTC. Protein sequence: CASSRYLDPAETQYF.

The V and J genes are TRBV5-1 and TRBJ2-3; 7 nucleotides match TRBD1. The germline V gene has CDR1 SGHRS and CDR2 YFSETQ. This CDR3 is built from 14 residues. J lost 3 bases, V lost 0 bases, and 1 base had no gene match. The CDR3: CASSLARGTDTQYF. The CDR3 coding sequence is TGCGCCAGCAGCTTGGCCAGGGGGACAGATACGCAGTATTTT. The variable domain in full, completed from reference TRBV5-1 and TRBJ2-3, reads KAGVTQTPRYLIKTRGQQVTLSCSPISGHRSVSWYQQTPGQGLQFLFEYFSETQRNKGNFPGRFSGRQFSNSRSEMNVSTLELGDSALYLCASSLARGTDTQYFGPGTRLTVL.

The V and J genes are TRBV6-5 and TRBJ2-7, with 10 positions matching TRBD1. Germline lookup yields CDR1 MNHEY and CDR2 SVGAGI. Trimming cost V 4 bases and J 2 bases; bases outside gene matches: 8. This CDR3 contains 16 residues. The CDR3 region has the DNA TGTGCCAGCAGTTGGTCCCGGGACAGGGGACCCTACGAGCAGTACTTC. This sequence encodes CASSWSRDRGPYEQYF.

For the CDR3, the DNA is TGTGCCAGCAGAGAGCAGCGGGGGTACACTGAAGCTTTCTTT. Translation: CASREQRGYTEAFF. V gene TRBV5-6 combines with J gene TRBJ1-1; tentative D call: TRBD1 (5 bases). Germline loops: CDR1 SGHDT, CDR2 YYEEEE. V was cut by 5 bases and J by 3 bases, with 14 bases left in between. The CDR3 sequence is 14 residues long.

V gene TRBV7-3 combines with J gene TRBJ2-7, with 8 bases that match TRBD1. Trimming at V came to 4 bases and at J to 6 bases, leaving 8 bases not matched to a gene. There are 14 residues in the CDR3. Germline lookup yields CDR1 SGHTA and CDR2 FQGTGA. Here the CDR3 DNA reads TGTGCCAGCAGCTCGGGGACAGGAAAGGGCGAGCAGTACTTC. Protein product: CASSSGTGKGEQYF.

The chain recombines TRBV5-1 with TRBJ2-3; 9 bases match TRBD1. The length of the CDR3 is 16 residues. Germline V lookup: CDR1 SGHRS, CDR2 YFSETQ. V lost 3 bases, J lost 3 bases, and 8 bases stayed unmatched. Here the CDR3 reads CASSSSGTGPTDTQYF. The DNA for the CDR3 is TGCGCCAGCAGCTCCTCCGGGACAGGGCCTACAGATACGCAGTATTTT.

The V call is TRBV6-6, the J call TRBJ1-4, with 7 bases that match TRBD1. Germline values: CDR1 MNHNY, CDR2 SVGAGI (reference sequence). The CDR3 length is 18 residues. The trim removed 5 bases at V and 2 bases at J, leaving 14 bases unmatched. The CDR3 nucleotides read TGTGCCAGCAGTCGGATACAGGGGAACCCCGCCACTAATGAAAAACTGTTTTTT. Its translation is CASSRIQGNPATNEKLFF.

The chain has TRBV5-6 and TRBJ2-1; 11 positions agree with TRBD2. CDR1 and CDR2 (germline): SGHDT, YYEEEE. J was trimmed by 5 bases and V by 6 bases; bases with no gene match: 4. The CDR3 runs 14 residues. The CDR3 DNA sequence: TGTGCCAGCACGGGACTAGCGGAGGACAATGAGCAGTTCTTC. Residues: CASTGLAEDNEQFF. Using reference TRBV5-6 and TRBJ2-1 for the parts outside the CDR3, the full variable domain is DAGVTQSPTHLIKTRGQQVTLRCSPKSGHDTVSWYQQALGQGPQFIFQYYEEEERQRGNFPDRFSGHQFPNYSSELNVNALLLGDSALYLCASTGLAEDNEQFFGPGTRLTVL.

J is TRBJ2-7 and V is TRBV5-6, with D unresolved. Germline loops: CDR1 SGHDT, CDR2 YYEEEE. Trimming shortened V by 0 bases and J by 5 bases, and 9 bases separated the two germline ends. This CDR3 is built from 13 residues. The CDR3 DNA sequence: TGTGCCAGCAGCTTGGCAGCTGTCCACGAGCAGTACTTC. Amino acids: CASSLAAVHEQYF. The whole variable domain, filled in from reference TRBV5-6 and TRBJ2-7, reads DAGVTQSPTHLIKTRGQQVTLRCSPKSGHDTVSWYQQALGQGPQFIFQYYEEEERQRGNFPDRFSGHQFPNYSSELNVNALLLGDSALYLCASSLAAVHEQYFGPGTRLTVT.

The count of this clone is one. This chain joins TRBV3-1 (or the pseudogene TRBV3-2) and TRBJ1-2; D gene uncertain. V was shortened by 0 bases and J by 6 bases, with 8 bases between the two germline ends. The CDR3 is made up of 13 amino acids. Germline CDR1 and CDR2: LGHDT and YNNKEL (reference sequence). CDR3 nucleotides: TGTGCCAGCAGCCAAGATTATGGGGATGGCTACACCTTC. It codes for CASSQDYGDGYTF.

The rearrangement links TRBV5-5 to TRBJ2-2; 8 nucleotides line up with TRBD1. In germline, CDR1 is SGHKS, CDR2 YYEKEE (reference sequence). The V and J ends lost 5 bases and 6 bases, in that order; junction bases with no gene match: 9. This CDR3 spans 15 amino acids. The DNA for the CDR3 is TGTGCCAGCAGTCAGGACAGGGCCGCTCCCGGGGAGCTGTTTTTT. This gives the protein CASSQDRAAPGELFF.

CDR3 protein: CASSVVPGQGSGPDTQYF. The CDR3 nucleotides are TGTGCCAGCAGCGTAGTCCCGGGACAGGGTTCTGGTCCAGATACGCAGTATTTT. The V call is TRBV9, the J call TRBJ2-3; TRBD1 agrees at 9 bases. Germline V lookup: CDR1 SGDLS, CDR2 YYNGEE. The length of the CDR3 is 18 residues. The V segment lost 0 bases and the J segment 4 bases; nucleotides outside the gene matches: 12.

The chain links TRBV6-5 to TRBJ1-5; 7 nucleotides align to TRBD1. The ends lost 0 bases at V and 6 bases at J; junction bases unmatched: 5. Germline values: CDR1 MNHEY, CDR2 SVGAGI. The CDR3 is made up of 15 amino acids. CDR3 amino acids: CASSYSRTGGQPQHF. CDR3 nucleotides: TGTGCCAGCAGTTACTCCCGGACAGGCGGTCAGCCCCAGCATTTT.

This CDR3 reads CASSLNGVDTQYF. The CDR3 nucleotides are TGCGCCAGCAGCCTAAATGGGGTTGATACGCAGTATTTT. V gene TRBV4-3 combines with J gene TRBJ2-3; D gene uncertain. Germline V CDR1 and CDR2: LGHNA, YSLEER. The germline V and J ends were trimmed by 4 bases and 6 bases, with 11 bases remaining between them. This CDR3 is 13 amino acids long.

The gene calls are TRBV29-1 and TRBJ1-2; TRBD1 is a possible D gene (6 bases). The CDR3 runs 14 residues. Germline loops: CDR1 SQVTM, CDR2 ANQGSEA. V gave up 1 base and J gave up 5 bases, with 14 bases separating them. In DNA, the CDR3 is TGCAGCGTTGAAGGGGCAGGGGATCTGTATGGCTACACCTTC. It yields the protein CSVEGAGDLYGYTF.

The chain joins TRBV6-1 to TRBJ1-4; D unresolved. This CDR3 is 17 amino acids long. The V and J ends lost 2 bases and 0 bases respectively, with 13 bases between them. The V gene's germline CDR1 is MNHNS and CDR2 SASEGT. CDR3 bases: TGTGCCAGCAGTGAATTGAAGGGTCTTGCAACTAATGAAAAACTGTTTTTT. It translates to CASSELKGLATNEKLFF.

The CDR3: CASSLTRNTEAFF. In DNA form, the CDR3 reads TGTGCCAGCAGTTTGACCAGGAACACTGAAGCTTTCTTT. The V and J genes are TRBV27 and TRBJ1-1; no clear D gene. V was clipped by 3 bases and J by 1 base, with 6 bases between them. Germline assignment: CDR1 MNHEY and CDR2 SMNVEV (reference sequence). The CDR3 has 13 amino acids.

This rearrangement joins TRBV5-1 to TRBJ2-7, with 10 bases identical to TRBD2. The CDR3 is 15 amino acids. V was clipped by 4 bases and J by 6 bases; unmatched bases: 10. Germline V gene lookup returns CDR1 SGHRS and CDR2 YFSETQ. CDR3 residues: CASSREGTSAVEQYF. In nucleotides, the CDR3 is TGCGCCAGCAGCCGAGAAGGGACTAGCGCCGTCGAGCAGTACTTC.

The chain recombines TRBV5-4 with TRBJ2-5, with 12 positions matching TRBD2. V was pared by 0 bases and J by 3 bases, with 3 bases of the junction left unmatched. Germline CDR1 is SGHNT and CDR2 is YYREEE (reference sequence). This CDR3 region has 16 residues. CDR3 region: CASSLGLAGAEETQYF. The DNA for the CDR3 is TGTGCCAGCAGCTTGGGACTAGCGGGGGCCGAAGAGACCCAGTACTTC.